Sequencing of this TCR beta chain was carried out in a study of shared clonotypes between healthy human individuals. The sample holds many counts of this clone. Per germline, CDR1 LNHDA and CDR2 SQIVND (reference sequence). This CDR3 contains 16 residues. The J segment lost 7 bases and the V segment lost 5 bases, leaving 11 bases of the junction unmatched. Data came from immunoSEQ multiplex PCR; TCRdb stores just in-frame clones and leaves some out. The sample holds roughly 1,000,000 clones, 75% to 85% seen once. Investigators divided CD4+ cells into CD45RA+ naive and CD45RA-negative memory subsets. Source material: memory CD4+ T cells from PBMCs. Sample subset: CD45RA-negative fraction. The TCR sequence derives from a man in his late teens or twenties in good health. Some clones in this sample may be carry-over from other donors' samples. The chain recombines TRBV19 with TRBJ1-5; TRBD1 matches at 10 bases. CDR3 nucleotide sequence: TGTGCCAGTAGTCCCCACGACAGGGGGCCCTTCCAGCCCCAGCATTTT. It translates to CASSPHDRGPFQPQHF.